One sample yielded the 10 T cell receptor beta chains listed below, sequenced in a study of blood T cell repertoires in COVID-19. Sequenced by immunoSEQ multiplex PCR; TCRdb stores in-frame clones only, minus some. Of about 270,000 clones in the sample, roughly nine tenths were seen once. Sequenced material: peripheral blood. These receptors all come from a woman aged 25 to 39 with COVID-19, enrolled during active disease.

The chain recombines TRBV27 with TRBJ2-7; TRBD1 is a possible D gene (5 bases). The length of the CDR3 is 14 residues. V was shortened by 1 base and J by 5 bases, with 12 bases between the two germline ends. From germline, CDR1 is MNHEY and CDR2 SMNVEV (reference sequence). The CDR3 sequence is CASSLLGRADEQYF. The CDR3 region has the DNA TGTGCCAGCAGTTTATTGGGCAGGGCGGACGAGCAGTACTTC.

This clone was found once. This CDR3 is CASSLGDIEQYF. In DNA form, the CDR3 reads TGTGCCAGCAGCCTGGGGGACATCGAGCAGTACTTC. This sequence joins TRBV3-1 (or the pseudogene TRBV3-2) and TRBJ2-7, with a possible D match to TRBD1 (6 bases). The V gene's germline CDR1 is LGHDT and CDR2 YNNKEL (reference sequence). CDR3 length: 12 amino acids. Trimming removed 4 bases from V and 6 bases from J, with 10 bases in between.

This clone was seen once. The same CDR3 is also encoded by other DNA sequences in this sample. The chain uses TRBV12-3 or TRBV12-4 and TRBJ2-7, with 9 bases identical to TRBD1. CDR3 length: 13 residues. Trimming cost V 6 bases and J 6 bases; bases outside gene matches: 6. The CDR3 is CASSPGQGGEQYF. CDR3 bases: TGTGCCAGCAGCCCGGGACAGGGTGGCGAGCAGTACTTC.

J is TRBJ2-1 and V is TRBV30; 7 nucleotides line up with TRBD1. V trimming: 0 bases; J trimming: 8 bases; junction bases outside the gene matches: 7. Germline V gene data show CDR1 as GTSNPN and CDR2 as SVGIG (reference sequence). The CDR3 is made up of 14 amino acids. CDR3 bases: TGTGCCTGGAGTGTACGGCAGGGGGTCCATGAGCAGTTCTTC. It translates to CAWSVRQGVHEQFF.

The chain has TRBV4-1 and TRBJ2-7; 13 nucleotides agree with TRBD2. The CDR3 totals 15 residues. Looked up from germline, CDR1 is MGHRA and CDR2 is YSYEKL. The trim removed 5 bases at V and 4 bases at J, leaving 5 bases unmatched. CDR3 in amino acids: CASSSRLAGGYEQYF. As DNA, the CDR3 is TGCGCCAGCAGCTCCAGACTAGCGGGGGGATACGAGCAGTACTTC.

The V and J genes are TRBV7-8 and TRBJ2-1, with 9 nucleotides matching TRBD2. V trimming: 1 base; J trimming: 7 bases; junction bases outside the gene matches: 8. Germline-derived CDR1 and CDR2 are SGHVS and FQNEAQ. The length of the CDR3 is 16 residues. Here the CDR3 reads CASSLDGRGGNNEQFF. The CDR3 coding sequence is TGTGCCAGCAGCTTAGATGGGCGGGGGGGCAATAATGAGCAGTTCTTC.

This sequence joins TRBV10-3 and TRBJ2-1, with 9 bases aligning to TRBD2. The germline CDR1 and CDR2 sequences are ENHRY and SYGVKD. V was pared by 7 bases and J by 3 bases, with 4 bases of the junction left unmatched. The CDR3 covers 14 residues. CDR3 loop: CAIKRGASYNEQFF. CDR3 bases: TGTGCCATCAAGCGGGGGGCGAGCTACAATGAGCAGTTCTTC.

The chain combines TRBV7-2 with TRBJ2-5; 10 bases are shared with TRBD2. The CDR3 covers 16 residues. The trim removed 3 bases at V and 2 bases at J, leaving 6 bases unmatched. Germline values: CDR1 SGHTA, CDR2 FQGNSA. The CDR3 nucleotides read TGTGCCAGCAGCTTCTGGACTAGCGGTCTACAAGAGACCCAGTACTTC. Translating it yields CASSFWTSGLQETQYF.

This clone showed up just once. The chain couples TRBV18 to TRBJ1-5, with D perhaps TRBD1 (5 bases). The germline gives CDR1 KGHSH, CDR2 LQKENI. The CDR3 is 14 residues long. V was trimmed by 0 bases and J by 9 bases, leaving 12 bases between them. The CDR3 spells CASSPPGGVGPQHF. The CDR3 nucleotides are TGTGCCAGCTCACCACCTGGGGGGGTTGGGCCCCAGCATTTT.

V usage is TRBV5-1 and J usage is TRBJ2-1; 7 bases are a match to TRBD1. The CDR3 spans 15 residues. V dropped 3 bases and J dropped 0; count of bases not matched to a gene: 3. Germline CDR1 and CDR2: SGHRS and YFSETQ. The CDR3 DNA reads TGCGCCAGCAGCTCCAGGGGGTTCTCCTACAATGAGCAGTTCTTC. Its protein is CASSSRGFSYNEQFF.